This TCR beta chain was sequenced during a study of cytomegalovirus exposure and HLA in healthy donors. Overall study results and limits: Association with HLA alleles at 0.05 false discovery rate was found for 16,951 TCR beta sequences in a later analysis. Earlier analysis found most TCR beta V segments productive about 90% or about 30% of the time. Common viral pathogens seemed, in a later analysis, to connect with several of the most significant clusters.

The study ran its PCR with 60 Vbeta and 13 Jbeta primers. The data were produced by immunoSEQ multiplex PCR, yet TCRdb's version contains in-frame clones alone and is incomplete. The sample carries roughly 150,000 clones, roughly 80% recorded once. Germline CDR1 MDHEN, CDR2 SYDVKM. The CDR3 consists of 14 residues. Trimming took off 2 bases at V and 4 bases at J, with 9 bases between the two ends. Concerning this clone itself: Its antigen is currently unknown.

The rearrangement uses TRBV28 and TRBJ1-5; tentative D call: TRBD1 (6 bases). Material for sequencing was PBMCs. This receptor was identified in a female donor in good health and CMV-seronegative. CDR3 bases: TGTGCCAGCAGTTTAGTACAGGGTAATCAGCCCCAGCATTTT. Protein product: CASSLVQGNQPQHF.